Described below is a single T cell receptor (beta chain) sequence and its context. Only in-frame clones appear in the TCRdb table, and some are missing; sequencing was by immunoSEQ multiplex PCR. In the table there are 88,000 or so clones, under 95% of which are singletons. The sample belongs to a study of T cell changes during pregnancy in multiple sclerosis. Unmatched junction bases numbered 1, after V lost 1 base and J lost 4 bases. This CDR3 contains 14 residues. From germline, CDR1 is MNHNS and CDR2 SASEGT. The chain combines TRBV6-1 with TRBJ1-2, with TRBD1 matching over 9 bases. The input for sequencing was peripheral blood, taken before pregnancy. The receptor's source is a female donor with multiple sclerosis, enrolled in a pregnancy study. The CDR3 nucleotides read TGTGCCAGCAGTGAAGTGGGACAGGGCTATGGCTACACCTTC. This gives the protein CASSEVGQGYGYTF.